This T cell receptor (beta chain) was sequenced for a study of T cells in Graves' hyperthyroidism and ophthalmopathy. Trimming stripped 2 bases from V and 8 bases from J, with 15 bases between. Germline CDR1 is SGHAT and CDR2 is FQNNGV. The CDR3 covers 15 residues. This clonotype appeared many times. TCR beta CDR3 sequences were amplified from RNA transcripts. HTBI primers were employed in a first-round RT-PCR of the TCR CDR3. TCRdb processed the multiplex PCR reads anew with MiXCR; each CDR3 protein has one entry. The data show 250,000 to 300,000 distinct CDR3 sequences, about an eighth seen once. Patients aged 18 to 65 had newly diagnosed hyperthyroidism lasting under 2 months. The study collected blood at first hyperthyroidism diagnosis, before any ophthalmopathy symptoms arose. Fresh peripheral blood, 9.5 to 10 ml of it, supplied the PBMCs.

This chain links TRBV11-2 with TRBJ1-4; no reliable D call. The sample comprised blood. The sequence came from a woman younger than 45 with Graves' hyperthyroidism that later progressed to Graves' ophthalmopathy. The CDR3 nucleotides are TGTGCCAGCAGCTTATGGGCAGCTGACGGGGAAAAACTGTTTTTT. Its translation: CASSLWAADGEKLFF.